The sequence of this TCR beta chain was determined in a study of blood T cell repertoires in COVID-19. On the study more broadly: Italy, Spain and the United States were the sources of the convalescent and acute COVID-19 samples. From T cells, B-cell-depleted T cells, or PBMCs came the material, which was cDNA or gDNA.

Authors' data handling: Reference gene primer amplification gave estimated nucleated cell counts. The assay was immunoSEQ multiplex PCR, and TCRdb's table has in-frame clones only and misses some. V, J and clone size were drawn from that table, and D and trimming were deduced from the DNA. Among approximately 24,000 clones listed, over 80% were seen once. The germline V gene has CDR1 LGHNA and CDR2 YNFKEQ. Germline trimming cut 4 bases from V and 8 bases from J; bases unmatched to any gene: 13. The CDR3 is 15 amino acids. The receptor was derived from a human donor with active COVID-19. The donor label of this sample is uncertain. The rearrangement uses TRBV4-2 and TRBJ1-2; 7 nucleotides match TRBD1. Sample: peripheral blood. CDR3 loop: CASSLSGQTIFGYTF. The CDR3, as DNA: TGTGCCAGCAGCCTCTCGGGACAGACGATTTTCGGCTACACCTTC.